A single sample is the source of the 3 T cell receptor beta chains below, sequenced in a study of blood T cell repertoires in COVID-19. Assay used: immunoSEQ multiplex PCR; TCRdb lists only in-frame clones, some missing. The profile shows about 230,000 clones, 75% to 85% of them singletons. Sequencing was performed on peripheral blood. The receptors originated from an elderly woman with COVID-19, enrolled during active disease.

This clone was found a few times. This chain's CDR3 is CASSIVAGSAEAFF. The DNA for the CDR3 is TGTGCCAGTAGTATAGTTGCAGGGTCCGCTGAAGCTTTCTTT. The chain links TRBV19 to TRBJ1-1; the D gene is possibly TRBD1 (5 bases). Germline V CDR1 and CDR2: LNHDA, SQIVND (reference sequence). The CDR3 covers 14 residues. V was trimmed by 1 base and J by 6 bases, leaving 12 bases between them.

V and J are TRBV30 and TRBJ1-6, with D maybe TRBD1 (5 bases). The CDR3 covers 13 residues. V was cut by 3 bases and J by 9 bases, with 12 bases left in between. CDR1 and CDR2 (germline): GTSNPN, SVGIG (reference sequence). DNA of the CDR3: TGTGCCTGGAGGAAAAAGCAGGGTTCACCCCTCCACTTT. Amino acids: CAWRKKQGSPLHF.

The rearrangement links TRBV30 to TRBJ1-2; 7 bases align to TRBD1. The CDR3 consists of 15 residues. Germline-derived CDR1 and CDR2 are GTSNPN and SVGIG (reference sequence). J was trimmed by 4 bases and V by 2 bases; bases with no gene match: 10. CDR3 coding DNA: TGTGCCTGGAGTCTACTGACAGGGACACTCTATGGCTACACCTTC. Residues: CAWSLLTGTLYGYTF.